Each of the 11 T cell receptor beta chains below was sequenced from the same sample in a study of cytomegalovirus exposure and HLA in healthy donors. Libraries were prepared by immunoSEQ multiplex PCR; TCRdb keeps only in-frame clonotypes and omits some of them. The sample includes about 140,000 clones, approximately 80% of them seen just once. The specimen was PBMCs. The origin of the receptors is a man aged 30 to 39 in good health and CMV-seropositive.

This clone occurred a few times. The gene calls are TRBV6-5 and TRBJ1-2, with a weak D call TRBD1 (5 bases). CDR1 and CDR2 (germline): MNHEY, SVGAGI. This CDR3 has 15 residues. Trimming stripped 4 bases from V and 5 bases from J, with 17 bases between. CDR3 bases: TGTGCCAGCAGTTTCGCCGGCGGGGGACCGTATGGCTACACCTTC. It is translated as CASSFAGGGPYGYTF.

In this sample, this clone turned up a few times. The rearrangement joins TRBV12-5 to TRBJ1-2; 9 nucleotides line up with TRBD1. Per the germline V gene, CDR1 is LGHNT and CDR2 is FRNRAP. The CDR3 is 15 amino acids. V lost 5 bases to trimming and J lost 7 bases; unmatched junction nucleotides: 11. The DNA of the CDR3 is TGTGCTAGTGGTAACACGGGACAGGGAATGTTTGGCTACACCTTC. Protein product: CASGNTGQGMFGYTF.

The genes are TRBV6-6 and TRBJ1-2; 7 bases agree with TRBD1. In germline, CDR1 is MNHNY, CDR2 SVGAGI (reference sequence). The CDR3 has 13 amino acids. V shed 6 bases and J 7 bases; nucleotides not matched to a gene: 8. CDR3 sequence reads: CASRTGTAIGYTF. CDR3 nucleotide sequence: TGTGCCAGCAGAACAGGGACAGCAATTGGCTACACCTTC.

V and J are TRBV9 and TRBJ1-1; D is perhaps TRBD1 (6 bases). CDR1 is SGDLS, CDR2 YYNGEE, per germline. This CDR3 region has 15 residues. With 1 base removed from V and 4 bases from J, the gap between germline ends came to 14 bases. The CDR3 loop is CASSVSSGGGTEAFF. In DNA, the CDR3 is TGTGCCAGCAGCGTAAGTAGCGGGGGCGGCACTGAAGCTTTCTTT. The full variable domain, with the rest looked up from reference TRBV9 and TRBJ1-1, is DSGVTQTPKHLITATGQRVTLRCSPRSGDLSVYWYQQSLDQGLQFLIQYYNGEERAKGNILERFSAQQFPDLHSELNLSSLELGDSALYFCASSVSSGGGTEAFFGQGTRLTVV.

The chain joins TRBV2 to TRBJ1-1; weak D call: TRBD1 (6 bases). The CDR3 runs 11 residues. From germline, CDR1 is SNHLY and CDR2 FYNNEI. V dropped 10 bases and J dropped 6 bases, with 12 bases sitting between them. CDR3 loop: CATRGQPEAFF. DNA for the CDR3: TGTGCCACCCGTGGACAGCCTGAAGCTTTCTTT.

This sequence joins TRBV18 and TRBJ1-1; 9 bases are shared with TRBD1. V was pared by 3 bases and J by 1 base, with 3 bases of the junction left unmatched. This CDR3 region has 15 residues. Germline values: CDR1 KGHSH, CDR2 LQKENI. Here the CDR3 DNA reads TGTGCCAGCTCACCCCGGACAGGGGCGAACACTGAAGCTTTCTTT. This translates into CASSPRTGANTEAFF. The full variable domain, completed using reference TRBV18 and TRBJ1-1, is NAGVMQNPRHLVRRRGQEARLRCSPMKGHSHVYWYRQLPEEGLKFMVYLQKENIIDESGMPKERFSAEFPKEGPSILRIQQVVRGDSAAYFCASSPRTGANTEAFFGQGTRLTVV.

This rearrangement joins TRBV5-5 to TRBJ1-1, with no clear D. The ends were cut back, 4 bases at V and 4 bases at J, with 11 bases in the middle. This CDR3 has 13 residues. The V gene's germline CDR1 is SGHKS and CDR2 YYEKEE (reference sequence). The CDR3 reads CASSPVSGTEAFF. The CDR3, as DNA: TGTGCCAGCAGCCCCGTATCGGGCACTGAAGCTTTCTTT.

The chain uses TRBV15 and TRBJ2-3; 12 bases are shared with TRBD2. CDR1 is LNHNV and CDR2 is YYDKDF in the germline V gene (reference sequence). The CDR3 covers 18 residues. The V gene end was trimmed by 0 bases and the J gene end by 2 bases; junction bases not matched to a gene: 6. CDR3 sequence reads: CATSRDRTSGTLTDTQYF. CDR3 nucleotide sequence: TGTGCCACCAGCAGAGATCGGACTAGCGGGACTCTCACAGATACGCAGTATTTT.

The chain uses TRBV7-2 and TRBJ2-1; TRBD2 matches at 8 bases. This CDR3 region has 13 residues. V was clipped by 6 bases and J by 4 bases; unmatched bases: 2. Germline-derived CDR1 and CDR2 are SGHTA and FQGNSA. The CDR3 sequence: CASSSGTYNEQFF. The CDR3 bases are TGTGCCAGCAGTAGCGGGACTTACAATGAGCAGTTCTTC. The variable domain in full, completed from reference TRBV7-2 and TRBJ2-1, reads GAGVSQSPSNKVTEKGKDVELRCDPISGHTALYWYRQSLGQGLEFLIYFQGNSAPDKSGLPSDRFSAERTGGSVSTLTIQRTQQEDSAVYLCASSSGTYNEQFFGPGTRLTVL.

The CDR3 region has the DNA TGTGCCAGCAGCGTATTGAGCGGGTTCCAGTTCTTC. Its translation: CASSVLSGFQFF. This chain uses TRBV9 with TRBJ2-1; the D gene is possibly TRBD2 (6 bases). Trimming took off 1 base at V and 13 bases at J, with 12 bases between the two ends. CDR3 size: 12 residues. Germline loops: CDR1 SGDLS, CDR2 YYNGEE.

The chain uses TRBV6-1 and TRBJ2-7; TRBD2 aligns across 9 bases. The trim removed 1 base at V and 0 bases at J, leaving 7 bases unmatched. The CDR3 loop spans 17 amino acids. Germline CDR1 and CDR2: MNHNS and SASEGT. The CDR3, as DNA: TGTGCCAGCAGTGAAGGCAGCGGGAGGTATAGCTCCTACGAGCAGTACTTC. Translating gives CASSEGSGRYSSYEQYF.